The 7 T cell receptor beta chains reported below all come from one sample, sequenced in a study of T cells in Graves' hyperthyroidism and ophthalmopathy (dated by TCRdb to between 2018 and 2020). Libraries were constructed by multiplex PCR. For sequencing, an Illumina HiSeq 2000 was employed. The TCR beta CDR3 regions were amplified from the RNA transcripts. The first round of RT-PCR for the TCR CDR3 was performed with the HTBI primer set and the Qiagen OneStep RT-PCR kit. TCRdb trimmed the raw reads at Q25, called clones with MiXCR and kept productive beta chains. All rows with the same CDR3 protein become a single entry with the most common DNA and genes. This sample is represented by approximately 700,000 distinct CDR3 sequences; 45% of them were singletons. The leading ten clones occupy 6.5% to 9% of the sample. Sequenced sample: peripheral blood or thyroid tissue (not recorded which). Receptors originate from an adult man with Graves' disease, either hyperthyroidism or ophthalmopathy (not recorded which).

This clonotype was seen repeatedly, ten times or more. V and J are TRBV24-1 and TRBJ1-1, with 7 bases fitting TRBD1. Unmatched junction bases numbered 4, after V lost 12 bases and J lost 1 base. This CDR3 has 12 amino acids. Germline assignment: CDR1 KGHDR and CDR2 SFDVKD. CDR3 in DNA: TGTGCCTTGGACAGGCAGAACACTGAAGCTTTCTTT. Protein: CALDRQNTEAFF.

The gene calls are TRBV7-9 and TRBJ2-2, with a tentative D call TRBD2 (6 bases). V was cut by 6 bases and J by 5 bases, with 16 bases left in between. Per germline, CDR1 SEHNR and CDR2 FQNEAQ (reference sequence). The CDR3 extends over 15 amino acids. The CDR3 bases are TGTGCCAGCAGTTTGGGCAGGGCGGGGACCGGGGAGCTGTTTTTT. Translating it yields CASSLGRAGTGELFF. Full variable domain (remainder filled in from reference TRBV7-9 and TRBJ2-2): DTGVSQNPRHKITKRGQNVTFRCDPISEHNRLYWYRQTLGQGPEFLTYFQNEAQLEKSRLLSDRFSAERPKGSFSTLEIQRTEQGDSAMYLCASSLGRAGTGELFFGEGSRLTVL.

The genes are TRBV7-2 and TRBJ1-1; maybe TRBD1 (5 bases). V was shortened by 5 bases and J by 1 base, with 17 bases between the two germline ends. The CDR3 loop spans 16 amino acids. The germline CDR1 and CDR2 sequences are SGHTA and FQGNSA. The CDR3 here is CASSRPVLGQNTEAFF. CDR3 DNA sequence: TGTGCCAGCAGCCGTCCCGTATTGGGGCAGAACACTGAAGCTTTCTTT.

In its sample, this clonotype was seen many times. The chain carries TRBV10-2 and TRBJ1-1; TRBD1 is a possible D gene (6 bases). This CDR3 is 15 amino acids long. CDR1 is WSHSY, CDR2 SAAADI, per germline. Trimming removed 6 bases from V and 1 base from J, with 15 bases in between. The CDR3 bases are TGCGCCAGCAGGGACAGAGTGAAGCAGAACACTGAAGCTTTCTTT. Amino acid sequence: CASRDRVKQNTEAFF.

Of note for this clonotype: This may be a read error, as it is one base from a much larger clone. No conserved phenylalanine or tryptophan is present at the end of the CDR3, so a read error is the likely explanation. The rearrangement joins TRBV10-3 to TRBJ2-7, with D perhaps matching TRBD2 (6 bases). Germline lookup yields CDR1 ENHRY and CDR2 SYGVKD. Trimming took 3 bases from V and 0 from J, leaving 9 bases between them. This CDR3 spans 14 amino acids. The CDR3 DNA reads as TGTGCCATCAGTGAAGGGCGGGACTCCTACGAGCAGTACCTC. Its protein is CAISEGRDSYEQYL.

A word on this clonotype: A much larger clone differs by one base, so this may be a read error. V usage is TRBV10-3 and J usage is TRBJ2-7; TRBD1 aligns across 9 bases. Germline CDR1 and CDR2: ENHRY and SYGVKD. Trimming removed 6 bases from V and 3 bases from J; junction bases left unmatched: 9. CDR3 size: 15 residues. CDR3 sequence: CAISPAGTGIYEQYF. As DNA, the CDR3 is TGTGCCATCAGCCCAGCCGGGACAGGGATCTACGAGCAGTACTTC.

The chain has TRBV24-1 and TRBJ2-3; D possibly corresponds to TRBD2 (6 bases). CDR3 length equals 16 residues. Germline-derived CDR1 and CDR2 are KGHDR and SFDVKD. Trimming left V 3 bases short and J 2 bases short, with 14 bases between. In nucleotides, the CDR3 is TGTGCCACCAGTGATCCCGGGGGTCGGAACACAGATACGCAGTATTTT. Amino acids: CATSDPGGRNTDTQYF.